This T cell receptor (beta chain) appears in the sequencing data of a study of T cells in Graves' hyperthyroidism and ophthalmopathy. There are a few counts of this clonotype. Template material for amplifying TCR beta CDR3 regions consisted of RNA transcripts. Initially, a first-round RT-PCR of the TCR CDR3 employed the HTBI primer set. Each CDR3 protein is one row after TCRdb ran MiXCR on the multiplex PCR reads. The sample shows fewer than 400,000 distinct CDR3 sequences, around 25% of them seen only once. This sequence originates from a man aged 45-65 years with Graves' hyperthyroidism. Sequenced sample: blood.

The CDR3 DNA sequence: TGTGCCAGCAGTGAGGAGGTTGATACGCAGTATTTT. This encodes CASSEEVDTQYF. The chain recombines TRBV6-1 with TRBJ2-3, with D perhaps TRBD2 (5 bases). CDR3 length: 12 residues. The V end was cut by 3 bases, the J end by 6 bases, with 7 bases between. Germline CDR1 MNHNS, CDR2 SASEGT.